This T cell receptor beta chain emerged from a study of blood T cell repertoires in COVID-19. The length of the CDR3 is 19 residues. The germline V gene has CDR1 LGHDT and CDR2 YNNKEL (reference sequence). V was clipped by 3 bases and J by 0 bases; unmatched bases: 12. Original processing methods: Nucleated cell counts were estimated from reference gene primer amplification. TCRdb keeps only in-frame clones here, not all; method: immunoSEQ multiplex PCR. The V and J calls and clone size come from that table; D and trimming were worked out from the DNA. The sample includes fewer than 200,000 clones, roughly 85% seen only once; the top ten take about 28%.

The rearrangement links TRBV3-1 (or the pseudogene TRBV3-2) to TRBJ2-7, with TRBD2 identical over 12 bases. Input material: peripheral blood. The sequence was collected from a woman in her seventies with acute or convalescent COVID-19. The CDR3 reads CASSQIRGTSGSNSYEQYF. The CDR3 nucleotides read TGTGCCAGCAGCCAGATACGTGGGACTAGCGGGTCTAACTCCTACGAGCAGTACTTC.